This T cell receptor (beta chain) was sequenced in a study of tumor-infiltrating lymphocytes in localized non-small cell lung cancer. V lost 10 bases to trimming and J lost 5 bases; unmatched junction nucleotides: 8. The germline V gene has CDR1 MNHNS and CDR2 SASEGT. CDR3 length equals 14 residues. General study findings and limits: Recurrence-free survival showed no association with tumor T-cell fraction.

On this clone: Its antigen remains unidentified.

The repertoire was sequenced with immunoSEQ multiplex PCR; TCRdb's copy has only in-frame clones and lacks some. The table has 20,000 to 25,000 clones, nearly 80% seen once. This chain connects TRBV6-1 to TRBJ2-7; 13 positions agree with TRBD2. This TCR derives from a human donor with non-small cell lung cancer. Material: lung tumor tissue. CDR3 sequence (DNA): TGTGCCACCCGACTAGCGGGAGGAGGGGACGAGCAGTACTTC. Protein sequence: CATRLAGGGDEQYF.